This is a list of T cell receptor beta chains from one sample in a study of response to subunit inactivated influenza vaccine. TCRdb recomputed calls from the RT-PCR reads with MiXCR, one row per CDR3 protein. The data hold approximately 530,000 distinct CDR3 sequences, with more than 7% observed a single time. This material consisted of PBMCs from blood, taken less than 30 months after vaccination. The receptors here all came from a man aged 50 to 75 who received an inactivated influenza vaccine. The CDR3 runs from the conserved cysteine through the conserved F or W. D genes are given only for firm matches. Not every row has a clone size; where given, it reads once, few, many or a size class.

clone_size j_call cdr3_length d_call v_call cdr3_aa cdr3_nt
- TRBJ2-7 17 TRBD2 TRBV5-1 CASSLGIPGGSSYEQYF TGCGCCAGCAGCTTGGGGATTCCGGGAGGGAGCTCCTACGAGCAGTACTTC
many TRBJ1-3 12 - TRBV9 CASSRSGNTIYF TGTGCCAGCAGCCGCTCTGGAAACACCATATATTTT
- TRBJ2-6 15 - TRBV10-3 CAISSRGAGANVLTF TGTGCCATCAGCTCCCGGGGCGCCGGGGCCAACGTCCTGACTTTC
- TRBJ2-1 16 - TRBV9 CASSVDPGVFDIEQFF TGTGCCAGCAGCGTAGACCCGGGAGTATTCGATATTGAGCAGTTCTTC
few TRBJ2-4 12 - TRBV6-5 CASGVAKNIQYF TGTGCCAGCGGGGTAGCCAAAAACATTCAGTACTTC
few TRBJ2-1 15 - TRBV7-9 CASSPKYRESNEQFF TGTGCCAGCAGCCCTAAATACAGGGAAAGCAATGAGCAGTTCTTC
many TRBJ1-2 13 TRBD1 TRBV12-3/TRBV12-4 CASSTGANYGYTF TGTGCCAGCAGTACAGGGGCCAACTATGGCTACACCTTC
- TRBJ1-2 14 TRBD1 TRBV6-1 CATSRQGGSYGYTF TGTGCCACCTCCAGACAGGGGGGCTCCTATGGCTACACCTTC
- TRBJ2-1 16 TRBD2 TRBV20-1 CSASWLAGDYGNEQFF TGCAGTGCTAGCTGGCTAGCGGGGGACTACGGGAATGAGCAGTTCTTC
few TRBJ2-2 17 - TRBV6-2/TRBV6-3 CASSWTAIITNTGELFF TGTGCCAGCAGCTGGACAGCAATAATAACGAACACCGGGGAGCTGTTTTTT
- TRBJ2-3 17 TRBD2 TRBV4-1 CASSQVIGLAGTHTQYF TGCGCCAGCAGCCAAGTAATCGGACTAGCGGGGACCCATACGCAGTATTTT
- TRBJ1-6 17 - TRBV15 CATSRETLGNYNSPLHF TGTGCCACCAGCAGAGAGACTTTGGGGAACTATAATTCACCCCTCCACTTT
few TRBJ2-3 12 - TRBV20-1 CSASFGPLAQYF TGCAGTGCTAGTTTCGGCCCCCTTGCGCAGTATTTT
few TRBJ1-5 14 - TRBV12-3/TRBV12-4 CASSLSESNQPQHF TGTGCCAGCAGCCTGTCGGAAAGCAATCAGCCCCAGCATTTT
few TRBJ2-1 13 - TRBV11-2 CASSSSPENEQFF TGTGCCAGCAGCTCTTCCCCAGAGAATGAGCAGTTCTTC
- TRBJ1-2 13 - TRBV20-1 CSARVDRRDGYTF TGCAGTGCTAGAGTAGACAGACGGGATGGCTACACCTTC
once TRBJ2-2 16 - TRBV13 CASSWIGPPNTGELFF TGTGCCAGCAGCTGGATAGGTCCACCGAACACCGGGGAGCTGTTTTTT
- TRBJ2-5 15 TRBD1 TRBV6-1 CASTGDRGRLETQYF TGTGCCAGCACCGGGGACAGGGGGCGCTTAGAGACCCAGTACTTC
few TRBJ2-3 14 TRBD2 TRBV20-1 CSAIRGDGTDTQYF TGCAGTGCCATTCGGGGGGATGGAACAGATACGCAGTATTTT
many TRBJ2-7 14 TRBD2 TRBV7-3 CASSLTSGSSEQYF TGTGCCAGCAGCTTAACCAGCGGGAGTAGCGAGCAGTACTTC
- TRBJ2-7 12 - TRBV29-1 CSVTVQHYEQYF TGCAGCGTCACAGTACAGCACTACGAGCAGTACTTC
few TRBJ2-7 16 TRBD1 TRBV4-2 CASSQHATGSSYEQYF TGTGCCAGCAGCCAACACGCGACAGGGAGCTCCTACGAGCAGTACTTC
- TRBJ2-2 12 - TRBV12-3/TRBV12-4 CASRYGSRELFF TGTGCCAGCCGCTATGGGAGCAGGGAGCTGTTTTTT
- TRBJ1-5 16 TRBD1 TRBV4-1 CASSQDPDRINQPQHF TGCGCCAGCAGCCAAGACCCGGACAGGATAAATCAGCCCCAGCATTTT
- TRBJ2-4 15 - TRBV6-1 CASTGAEGTKNIQYF TGTGCCAGCACAGGGGCCGAAGGAACCAAAAACATTCAGTACTTC
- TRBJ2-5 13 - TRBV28 CASTQTRGETQYF TGTGCCAGCACCCAGACCCGAGGGGAGACCCAGTACTTC
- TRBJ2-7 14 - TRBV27 CASSSRGRRYEQYF TGTGCCAGCAGTTCCCGGGGCAGAAGGTACGAGCAGTACTTC
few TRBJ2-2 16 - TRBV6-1 CASRHHSIRSAGELFF TGTGCCAGCAGGCATCACTCAATTAGAAGTGCCGGGGAGCTGTTTTTT
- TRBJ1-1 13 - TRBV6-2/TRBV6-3 CASSYGGWTEAFF TGTGCCAGCAGTTACGGGGGATGGACCGAAGCTTTCTTT
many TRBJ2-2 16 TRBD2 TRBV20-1 CSARLAGGPVAGELFF TGCAGTGCTAGACTAGCGGGAGGGCCCGTCGCCGGGGAGCTGTTTTTT
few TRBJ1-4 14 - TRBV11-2 CASSLWVADEKLFF TGTGCCAGCAGCCTCTGGGTGGCGGATGAAAAACTGTTTTTT
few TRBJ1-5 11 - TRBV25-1 CASGLMGPQHF TGTGCCAGCGGGTTGATGGGGCCCCAGCATTTT
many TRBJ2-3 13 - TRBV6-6 CASSHENGGTQYF TGTGCCAGCAGTCACGAGAATGGGGGCACGCAGTATTTT
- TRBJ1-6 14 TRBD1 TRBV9 CASSAGGGNSPLHF TGTGCCAGCAGCGCAGGGGGCGGAAATTCACCCCTCCACTTT
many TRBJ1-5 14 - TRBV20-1 CSARLGVSNQPQHF TGCAGTGCCAGGTTGGGGGTTAGCAATCAGCCCCAGCATTTT
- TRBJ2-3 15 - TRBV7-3 CASSSGQGPTDTQYF TGTGCCAGCAGCTCCGGGCAGGGGCCCACAGATACGCAGTATTTT
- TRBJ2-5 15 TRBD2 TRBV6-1 CASSGKGGVRETQYF TGTGCCAGCAGTGGAAAGGGAGGGGTTCGGGAGACCCAGTACTTC
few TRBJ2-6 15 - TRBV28 CASRLGYSGANVLTF TGTGCCAGCAGACTCGGTTACTCTGGGGCCAACGTCCTGACTTTC
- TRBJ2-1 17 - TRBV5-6 CTSSFLLRGSSYNEQFF TGTACCAGCAGCTTTCTTTTGCGAGGGAGCTCCTACAATGAGCAGTTCTTC
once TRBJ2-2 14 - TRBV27 CASSLEQGAGELFF TGTGCCAGCAGTCTAGAACAGGGCGCCGGGGAGCTGTTTTTT
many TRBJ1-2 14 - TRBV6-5 CASSSLISSYGYTF TGTGCCAGCAGTTCCCTTATTTCGTCGTATGGCTACACCTTC
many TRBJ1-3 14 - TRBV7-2 CASSLSGAGNTIYF TGTGCCAGCAGCTTATCGGGGGCTGGAAACACCATATATTTT
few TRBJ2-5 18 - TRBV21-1 CASSNPPTSGITQETQYF TGTGCCAGCAGCAACCCCCCGACTAGCGGAATTACCCAAGAGACCCAGTACTTC
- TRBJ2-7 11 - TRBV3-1 CASSQWTAFDF TGTGCCAGCAGCCAATGGACAGCTTTCGACTTC
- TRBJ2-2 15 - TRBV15 CATSRTSGLTGELFF TGTGCCACCAGCAGAACAAGCGGGTTGACCGGGGAGCTGTTTTTT
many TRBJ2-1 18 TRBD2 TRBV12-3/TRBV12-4 CASRYYGGTSGTHNEQFF TGTGCCAGCAGATATTATGGAGGGACTAGCGGGACTCACAATGAGCAGTTCTTC
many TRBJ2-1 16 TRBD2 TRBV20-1 CSAPHPSGLNYNEQFF TGCAGTGCTCCCCACCCTTCGGGACTAAACTACAATGAGCAGTTCTTC
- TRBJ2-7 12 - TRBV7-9 CASSFAVYEQYF TGTGCCAGCAGCTTCGCTGTCTACGAGCAGTACTTC
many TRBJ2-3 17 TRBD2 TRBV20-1 CSANGLAGGESTDTQYF TGCAGTGCTAATGGGCTAGCGGGGGGCGAAAGCACAGATACGCAGTATTTT
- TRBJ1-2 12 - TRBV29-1 CSVVLLGDGYTF TGCAGCGTTGTTCTTCTGGGGGACGGCTACACCTTC
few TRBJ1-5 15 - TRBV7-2 CASSSQLGVDQPQHF TGTGCCAGCAGCTCCCAATTGGGGGTGGATCAGCCCCAGCATTTT
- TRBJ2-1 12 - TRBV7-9 CASALTYNEQFF TGTGCCAGTGCTTTGACCTACAATGAGCAGTTCTTC
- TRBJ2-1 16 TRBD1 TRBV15 CATSRDRGQGVHEQFF TGTGCCACCAGCAGAGATCGGGGACAGGGGGTTCATGAGCAGTTCTTC
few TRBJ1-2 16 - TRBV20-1 CSARNPSTRLNYGYTF TGCAGTGCCCGGAACCCTTCCACCCGATTAAACTATGGCTACACCTTC
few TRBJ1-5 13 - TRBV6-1 CASSEFENQPQHF TGTGCCAGCAGTGAATTTGAGAATCAGCCCCAGCATTTT
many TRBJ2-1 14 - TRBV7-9 CASSSGTSRNEQFF TGTGCCAGCAGCTCGGGGACGTCCCGCAATGAGCAGTTCTTC
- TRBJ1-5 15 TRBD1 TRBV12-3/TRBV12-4 CASSSPSLTGEAQHF TGTGCCAGCAGTTCACCCAGTTTAACAGGGGAAGCCCAGCATTTT